Sequencing of this T cell receptor (beta chain) was carried out in a study of T cell responses to AZD1222 COVID-19 vaccine. Trimming took 5 bases from V and 0 from J, leaving 18 bases between them. CDR1 is SGHDT and CDR2 is YYEEEE in the germline V gene. The CDR3 has 16 amino acids. Sequenced by immunoSEQ multiplex PCR; TCRdb stores in-frame clones only, minus some. The sample shows fewer than 120,000 clones, roughly 89% of them seen only once. Study results and limitations: Only six people who got AZD1222 tested seropositive at baseline. Reports say nearly half of spike-specific TCRs go after unmutated variant regions.

Notes on this clone: Antigen specificity is unknown.

This receptor was identified in an adult who received the AZD1222 COVID-19 vaccine. The sample in question was peripheral blood, obtained 28 days after the second AZD1222 dose. The chain has TRBV5-6 and TRBJ2-7, with D perhaps TRBD2 (6 bases). CDR3 region: CASSIGPGDGSYEQYF. CDR3 in DNA: TGTGCCAGCAGTATCGGTCCGGGGGACGGCTCCTACGAGCAGTACTTC.